This TCR beta chain was recorded in a study of T-cell memory formation after mild COVID-19. At the level of the study: TCR clustering was largely donor specific.

Via MiXCR, TCRdb re-called the 5' RACE reads, giving one row per CDR3 protein. The table includes around 150,000 distinct CDR3 sequences, 30% to 35% detected once. Germline-derived CDR1 and CDR2 are SEHNR and FQNEAQ (reference sequence). Trimming cost V 0 bases and J 2 bases, with 15 bases left between them. The CDR3 runs 17 residues. Remarks on this clonotype: Its target is not known.

Points from the study as a whole: Researchers report contracting CD4+ clones mostly in CM and EM, with CD8+ clones in EMRA. Among clones peaking at day 37 in the second wave, SARS-CoV-2 specificity remained unconfirmed. Clones shrinking from day 15 to 85 showed even CD4/CD8 mixes; later expanders tilted CD4+.

This clonotype was sampled from an adult woman who had mild COVID-19 (a few samples of this study predate the infection). Cell type and time point are not known. The rearrangement joins TRBV7-9 to TRBJ2-3; no reliable D call. Sequenced input: PBMCs or a T cell subset sorted from them (not recorded which). Here the CDR3 reads CASSLALLTPNTDTQYF. CDR3 sequence (DNA): TGTGCCAGCAGCTTAGCACTACTAACTCCGAACACAGATACGCAGTATTTT.